This TCR beta chain was observed in a study of blood T cell repertoires in COVID-19. About the research overall: The samples span acute and convalescent COVID-19 from the United States, Italy and Spain. PBMCs, B-cell-depleted T cells, or T cells provided the cDNA or gDNA that made up the material.

Authors' processing steps: Amplified reference gene primers provided the basis for estimating nucleated cell counts. Clones were sequenced by immunoSEQ multiplex PCR, and TCRdb holds only the in-frame ones, with some missing. The V and J calls and clone size are taken from that table; D and trimming were inferred from the DNA. The table lists 400,000 or so clones, approximately 90% of them singletons. Recruited during active infection, patients (from Seattle) were subsequently followed longitudinally. The CDR3 length is 14 residues. From germline, CDR1 is MDHEN and CDR2 SYDVKM. V lost 6 bases, J lost 8 bases, and 16 bases lay in between.

The J gene is TRBJ1-4, the V gene TRBV28; weak D call: TRBD1 (5 bases). Input material: peripheral blood. The receptor was isolated from a middle-aged woman with COVID-19, enrolled during active disease. Here the CDR3 reads CASSLGAGREKLFF. DNA of the CDR3: TGTGCCAGCAGCCTAGGGGCAGGCAGGGAAAAACTGTTTTTT.